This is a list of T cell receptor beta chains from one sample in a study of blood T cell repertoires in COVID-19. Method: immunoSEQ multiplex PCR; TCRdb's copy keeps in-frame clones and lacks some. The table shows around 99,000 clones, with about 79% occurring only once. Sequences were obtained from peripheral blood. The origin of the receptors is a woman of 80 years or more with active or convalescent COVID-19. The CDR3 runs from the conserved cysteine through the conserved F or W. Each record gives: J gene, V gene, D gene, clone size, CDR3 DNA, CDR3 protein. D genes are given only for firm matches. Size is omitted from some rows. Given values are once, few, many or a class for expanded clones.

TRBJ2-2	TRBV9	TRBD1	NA	TGTGCCAGCAGCGCCCGGGACAGGGAGGCCGGGGAGCTGTTTTTT	CASSARDREAGELFF
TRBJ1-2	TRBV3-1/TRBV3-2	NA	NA	TGTGCCAGCAGCCAAGTCAAATCCGGGGGCTACACCTTC	CASSQVKSGGYTF
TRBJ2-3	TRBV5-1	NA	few	TGCGCCAGCAGCTTGTTGAGGGAGCCCCGGGGAGATACGCAGTATTTT	CASSLLREPRGDTQYF
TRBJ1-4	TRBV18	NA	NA	TGTGCCAGCTCACCTCGGACAGTCGCAACTAATGAAAAACTGTTTTTT	CASSPRTVATNEKLFF
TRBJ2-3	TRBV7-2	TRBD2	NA	TGTGCCAGCAGCTTAATGAGGACTAGCGGGAGCCCCCCAGATACGCAGTATTTT	CASSLMRTSGSPPDTQYF
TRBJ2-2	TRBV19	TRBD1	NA	TGTGCCAGTAGTTTACAGGGGCTCGGGCAAACCGGGGAGCTGTTTTTT	CASSLQGLGQTGELFF
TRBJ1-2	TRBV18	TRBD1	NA	TGTGCCAGCTCACCCGGACAGGGCCGTAATGGCTACACCTTC	CASSPGQGRNGYTF
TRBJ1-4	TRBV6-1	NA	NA	TGTGCCAGCAGATATCCGGGAACTAATGAAAAACTGTTTTTT	CASRYPGTNEKLFF
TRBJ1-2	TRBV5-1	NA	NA	TGCGCCAGCAGCAAGGGGGATGGCTACACCTTC	CASSKGDGYTF
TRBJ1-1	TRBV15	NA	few	TGTGCCACCAGCGACACTTTGGGTTACACTGAAGCTTTCTTT	CATSDTLGYTEAFF
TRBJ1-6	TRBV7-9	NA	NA	TGTGCCAGCAGCCTCAGCCCGAGGAACTCACCCCTCCACTTT	CASSLSPRNSPLHF
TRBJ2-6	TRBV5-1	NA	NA	TGCGCCAGCCTAGGGAGCCCTGGGGCCAACGTCCTGACTTTC	CASLGSPGANVLTF
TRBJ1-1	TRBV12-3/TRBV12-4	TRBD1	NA	TGTGCCAGCAGCCCTGGACAGGCAGTAGCTTTCTTT	CASSPGQAVAFF
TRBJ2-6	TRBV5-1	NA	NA	TGCGCCAGCAGCCTAGAGACAGGTCTCAGGGCCAACGTCCTGACTTTC	CASSLETGLRANVLTF
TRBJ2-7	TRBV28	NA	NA	TGTGCCAGCAGGGCCACCCACTACGAATACGAGCAGTACTTC	CASRATHYEYEQYF
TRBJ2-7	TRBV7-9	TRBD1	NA	TGTGCCAGCAGCGACTCTAAGACAGGGGGCTCCCACGAGCAGTACTTC	CASSDSKTGGSHEQYF
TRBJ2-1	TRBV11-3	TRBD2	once	TGTGCCAGCAGCCGTAGCGGGAGAAGCTACAATGAGCAGTTCTTC	CASSRSGRSYNEQFF
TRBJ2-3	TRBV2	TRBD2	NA	TGTGCCAGCAAGCGGCTAGCGGGAGTTGAAACAGATACGCAGTATTTT	CASKRLAGVETDTQYF
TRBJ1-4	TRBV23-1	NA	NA	TGCGCCAGCAGTCGCAGGGCCAGGGCTAATGAAAAACTGTTTTTT	CASSRRARANEKLFF
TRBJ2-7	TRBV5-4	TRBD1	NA	TGTGCCAGCAGCTTGGACAGGGGCTACTCCTACGAGCAGTACTTC	CASSLDRGYSYEQYF
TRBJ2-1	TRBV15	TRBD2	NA	TGTGCCACCAGCGATAGCGGGAGTCCCTACAATGAGCAGTTCTTC	CATSDSGSPYNEQFF
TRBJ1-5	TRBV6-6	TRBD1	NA	TGTGCCAGCAGCCTGGGACAGTTCCTTAGCAATCAGCCCCAGCATTTT	CASSLGQFLSNQPQHF
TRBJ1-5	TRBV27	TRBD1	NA	TGTGCCAGCAGGGGGACAGGGAATATTTATAGCAATCAGCCCCAGCATTTT	CASRGTGNIYSNQPQHF
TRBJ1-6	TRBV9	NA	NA	TGTGCCAGCAGCTCAGGGTGGACATCCTCTTCACCCCTCCACTTT	CASSSGWTSSSPLHF
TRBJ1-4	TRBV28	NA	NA	TGTGCCAGCAGTTTTGATCAGGGAATGAGTAATGAAAAACTGTTTTTT	CASSFDQGMSNEKLFF
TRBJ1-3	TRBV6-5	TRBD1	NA	TGTGCCATCTCTACTCAGGGGGGCGGAAACACCATATATTTT	CAISTQGGGNTIYF
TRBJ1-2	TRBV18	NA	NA	TGTGCCAGCTCACCACGTCCAGGTCTCAACTATGGCTACACCTTC	CASSPRPGLNYGYTF
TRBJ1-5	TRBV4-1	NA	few	TGCGCCAGCAGCCAAGAACAGGGCCGCAATCAGCCCCAGCATTTT	CASSQEQGRNQPQHF
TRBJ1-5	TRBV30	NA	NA	TGTGCCTGGAGTGGGGGCCCCAATCAGCCCCAGCATTTT	CAWSGGPNQPQHF
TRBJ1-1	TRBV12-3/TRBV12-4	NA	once	TGTGCCAGCAGTTTGGCTGCGAACACTGAAGCTTTCTTT	CASSLAANTEAFF
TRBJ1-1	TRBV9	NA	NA	TGTGCCAGCAGCGTAGTGGCAGCGGAGGACACTGAAGCTTTCTTT	CASSVVAAEDTEAFF
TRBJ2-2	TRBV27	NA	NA	TGTGCCAGCAGTCTTGCAGGTACCACCGGGGAGCTGTTTTTT	CASSLAGTTGELFF
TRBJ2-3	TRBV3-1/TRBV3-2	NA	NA	TGTGCCAGCAGCCAACTCCTCGGGTCTGGTACAGATACGCAGTATTTT	CASSQLLGSGTDTQYF
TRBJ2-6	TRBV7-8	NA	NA	TGTGCCAGCAAACAGGCCTGGGGGGCCAACGTCCTGACTTTC	CASKQAWGANVLTF
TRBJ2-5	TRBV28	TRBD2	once	TGTGCCAGCAGCCGAAAGGCTAGCGGGAGGTGGGAGACCCAGTACTTC	CASSRKASGRWETQYF